These 31 T cell receptor beta chains share one sample of origin, sequenced in a study of blood T cell repertoires in COVID-19. The method was immunoSEQ multiplex PCR; TCRdb's version includes in-frame clones alone and lacks a portion of them. The sample lists about 250,000 clones, around nine tenths seen once, with roughly 3% in the top ten. Specimen: peripheral blood. The source of these receptors is a man aged 18 to 29 with active or convalescent COVID-19.

This chain connects TRBV6-2 or TRBV6-3 to TRBJ2-1; D remains ambiguous. Trimming left V 2 bases short and J 5 bases short, with 10 bases between. The CDR3 has 14 residues. The V gene's germline CDR1 is MNHEY and CDR2 SVGEGT. CDR3 bases: TGTGCCAGCAGTTACCAAGTGAGAAACAATGAGCAGTTCTTC. This sequence encodes CASSYQVRNNEQFF.

This clone was detected once. The V and J genes are TRBV24-1 and TRBJ1-2; 10 nucleotides align to TRBD1. Trimming took 4 bases from V and 3 from J; bases not matched to a gene: 7. The CDR3 length is 16 residues. Germline V gene data show CDR1 as KGHDR and CDR2 as SFDVKD. CDR3 sequence (DNA): TGTGCCACCAGTGACCCGGGACAGGGGCAATACTATGGCTACACCTTC. Its translation is CATSDPGQGQYYGYTF.

V and J are TRBV4-3 and TRBJ2-1, with 10 bases that match TRBD2. The CDR3 has 18 residues. Trimming removed 0 bases from V and 4 bases from J; junction bases left unmatched: 9. Germline V gives CDR1 LGHNA, CDR2 YSLEER. The CDR3, as DNA: TGCGCCAGCAGCCAAGAGCTCGGGGGGACTAGCGTTTACAATGAGCAGTTCTTC. Translating gives CASSQELGGTSVYNEQFF.

The V and J genes are TRBV3-1 (or the pseudogene TRBV3-2) and TRBJ1-1; 9 bases align to TRBD1. J lost 4 bases, V lost 1 base, and 10 bases had no gene match. The CDR3 contains 17 residues. The germline V gene encodes CDR1 LGHDT and CDR2 YNNKEL (reference sequence). The CDR3 nucleotides are TGTGCCAGCAGCCAAGTTGTGACAGGGGGTTTTGGCACTGAAGCTTTCTTT. Its translation is CASSQVVTGGFGTEAFF.

This sequence joins TRBV5-1 and TRBJ2-7, with 8 positions matching TRBD1. The length of the CDR3 is 13 residues. V lost 4 bases to trimming and J lost 7 bases; unmatched junction nucleotides: 7. Germline CDR1 reads SGHRS; CDR2 reads YFSETQ. CDR3 bases: TGCGCCAGCAGCCCGGGACAGGCGGGTGAGCAGTACTTC. This translates into CASSPGQAGEQYF.

This chain uses TRBV3-1 (or the pseudogene TRBV3-2) with TRBJ2-1; TRBD2 matches at 7 bases. The CDR3 spans 15 residues. Trimming removed 1 base from V and 4 bases from J; junction bases left unmatched: 4. CDR1 LGHDT and CDR2 YNNKEL come from the germline V gene (reference sequence). The CDR3, as DNA: TGTGCCAGCAGCCAAGTAGGCGGGGGATACAATGAGCAGTTCTTC. Amino acids: CASSQVGGGYNEQFF.

CDR3 in amino acids: CASSPGTGGSNQPQHF. The DNA of the CDR3 is TGTGCCAGCAGCCCCGGGACAGGGGGAAGCAATCAGCCCCAGCATTTT. The gene calls are TRBV5-5 and TRBJ1-5, with 11 nucleotides matching TRBD1. The CDR3 spans 16 residues. Germline V gene sequence: CDR1 SGHKS, CDR2 YYEKEE (reference sequence). Trimming at V came to 4 bases and at J to 1 base, leaving 4 bases not matched to a gene.

This clone was counted only a few times. The rearrangement joins TRBV11-1 to TRBJ1-6; the match to TRBD1 covers 7 bases. V lost 2 bases to trimming and J lost 9 bases; unmatched junction nucleotides: 1. In germline, CDR1 is SGHAT, CDR2 FQDESV (reference sequence). The CDR3 totals 13 residues. CDR3 in amino acids: CASSLNRGSPLHF. The CDR3, as DNA: TGTGCCAGCAGCTTAAACAGGGGTTCACCCCTCCACTTT.

The gene calls are TRBV6-5 and TRBJ2-5; 8 nucleotides align to TRBD1. This CDR3 comprises 13 residues. Per germline, CDR1 MNHEY and CDR2 SVGAGI. V was clipped by 6 bases and J by 5 bases; unmatched bases: 5. Here the CDR3 reads CASRQGGAETQYF. The CDR3 nucleotides are TGTGCCAGCAGACAGGGGGGAGCGGAGACCCAGTACTTC.

The chain employs TRBV27 and TRBJ1-6; weak D call: TRBD1 (5 bases). CDR1 is MNHEY and CDR2 is SMNVEV in the germline V gene (reference sequence). The CDR3 has 15 residues. Trimming removed 7 bases at V and 6 bases at J, with 16 bases between. The CDR3 spells CASTLGGTGNSPLHF. In DNA, the CDR3 is TGTGCCAGCACCCTTGGGGGGACGGGTAATTCACCCCTCCACTTT.

The J gene is TRBJ1-4, the V gene TRBV6-2 or TRBV6-3, with 9 positions matching TRBD1. With 6 bases clipped from V and 2 bases from J, the junction kept 7 bases outside the gene matches. The CDR3 loop spans 16 amino acids. CDR1 is MNHEY and CDR2 is SVGEGT in the germline V gene. This CDR3 reads CASSSGTGTTNEKLFF. CDR3 sequence (DNA): TGTGCCAGCAGCTCCGGGACAGGGACTACTAATGAAAAACTGTTTTTT.

The chain joins TRBV10-1 to TRBJ2-3; unclear D gene. In germline, CDR1 is WNHNN, CDR2 SYGVQD (reference sequence). The CDR3 covers 12 residues. Trimming left V 2 bases short and J 3 bases short, with 3 bases between. The CDR3 loop is CASSERTDTQYF. The CDR3 DNA reads TGCGCCAGCAGTGAGCGGACAGATACGCAGTATTTT.

This chain joins TRBV27 and TRBJ2-3, with D tentatively TRBD2 (6 bases). V was pared by 4 bases and J by 6 bases, with 14 bases between. The V gene's germline CDR1 is MNHEY and CDR2 SMNVEV (reference sequence). The CDR3 extends over 14 amino acids. The CDR3: CASSSGWGDDTQYF. The CDR3 coding sequence is TGTGCCAGCAGTTCGGGGTGGGGGGATGATACGCAGTATTTT.

J is TRBJ1-1 and V is TRBV6-5, with unresolved D. The V end was cut by 2 bases, the J end by 5 bases, with 9 bases between. CDR3 size: 13 residues. The germline CDR1 and CDR2 sequences are MNHEY and SVGAGI. CDR3: CASSYPSATEAFF. CDR3 coding DNA: TGTGCCAGCAGTTACCCGTCCGCGACTGAAGCTTTCTTT.

The gene calls are TRBV5-1 and TRBJ2-3; TRBD1 is a possible D gene (5 bases). Germline V lookup: CDR1 SGHRS, CDR2 YFSETQ. This CDR3 has 15 residues. The V end was cut by 1 base, the J end by 1 base, with 10 bases between. The CDR3 nucleotides are TGCGCCAGCAGCTTGATGGACACACGCACAGATACGCAGTATTTT. Its translation is CASSLMDTRTDTQYF.

The chain joins TRBV7-3 to TRBJ1-2; D not certain. There are 13 residues in the CDR3. V lost 2 bases and J lost 5, with 9 bases in between. Per germline, CDR1 SGHTA and CDR2 FQGTGA. CDR3 region: CASSLSTGYGYTF. As DNA, the CDR3 is TGTGCCAGCAGCTTATCCACTGGTTATGGCTACACCTTC.

This chain uses TRBV5-4 with TRBJ1-3; D is perhaps TRBD1 (5 bases). The CDR3 sequence is 15 residues long. The germline CDR1 and CDR2 sequences are SGHNT and YYREEE (reference sequence). Trimming removed 2 bases at V and 0 bases at J, with 9 bases between. The CDR3 bases are TGTGCCAGCAGCTTAAGACAGAACTCTGGAAACACCATATATTTT. Amino acids: CASSLRQNSGNTIYF.

This clone appeared a single time. This chain links TRBV11-1 with TRBJ2-1, with D tentatively TRBD2 (7 bases). The V and J ends lost 5 bases and 7 bases respectively, with 21 bases between them. Germline V gene sequence: CDR1 SGHAT, CDR2 FQDESV (reference sequence). This CDR3 has 16 residues. The CDR3 loop reads CASSQEGGIGANEQFF. The CDR3 region has the DNA TGTGCCAGCAGCCAAGAGGGGGGGATTGGTGCGAATGAGCAGTTCTTC.

This chain joins TRBV5-1 and TRBJ2-1, with TRBD2 matching 10 bases. The CDR3 spans 14 residues. Germline V gene sequence: CDR1 SGHRS, CDR2 YFSETQ. Unmatched junction bases numbered 8, after V lost 5 bases and J lost 9 bases. CDR3 nucleotides: TGCGCCAGCAGGGTTCTAGCGGGAGTGTCTGAGCAGTTCTTC. It yields the protein CASRVLAGVSEQFF.

The rearrangement joins TRBV19 to TRBJ2-7; TRBD1 might be the D (6 bases). Trimming shortened V by 5 bases and J by 4 bases, and 18 bases separated the two germline ends. CDR3 size: 15 residues. Per germline, CDR1 LNHDA and CDR2 SQIVND (reference sequence). CDR3 DNA sequence: TGTGCCAGTAGTCCCCCGGACAGAAGGGGGTACGAGCAGTACTTC. It codes for CASSPPDRRGYEQYF.

The CDR3 DNA follows: TGTGCCAGCAGCCAATCCGACAGGTCTGGCTACACCTTC. Translating it yields CASSQSDRSGYTF. The V call is TRBV3-1 (or the pseudogene TRBV3-2), the J call TRBJ1-2, with D possibly TRBD1 on 6 matching bases. Germline V gives CDR1 LGHDT, CDR2 YNNKEL (reference sequence). The CDR3 has 13 amino acids. Trimming stripped 2 bases from V and 7 bases from J, with 11 bases between.

The rearrangement uses TRBV6-5 and TRBJ1-2; tentatively, D is TRBD1 (5 bases). CDR1 is MNHEY, CDR2 SVGAGI, per germline. The CDR3 covers 14 residues. The V end was cut by 6 bases, the J end by 7 bases, with 18 bases between. CDR3 nucleotide sequence: TGTGCCAGCAGAGCTCCCGGGGGATTGGGTGGCTACACCTTC. Encoded protein: CASRAPGGLGGYTF.

The chain recombines TRBV7-2 with TRBJ1-1; 10 bases match TRBD1. This CDR3 has 16 residues. CDR1 and CDR2 from the germline V gene are SGHTA and FQGNSA. Unmatched junction bases numbered 12, after V lost 7 bases and J lost 4 bases. CDR3 in DNA: TGTGCCAGCACAAAGACAGGGGGCGCGGGGGGCACTGAAGCTTTCTTT. Translating it yields CASTKTGGAGGTEAFF.

The chain couples TRBV19 to TRBJ2-3, with 10 bases matching TRBD1. V shed 5 bases, J shed 6 bases, and the junction held 8 bases outside the gene matches. The CDR3 is 15 amino acids. CDR1 LNHDA and CDR2 SQIVND come from the germline V gene (reference sequence). CDR3 residues: CASSPGQGPHDTQYF. As DNA, the CDR3 is TGTGCCAGTAGTCCGGGACAGGGGCCACACGATACGCAGTATTTT.

This chain uses TRBV28 with TRBJ1-2; weak D call: TRBD1 (5 bases). The CDR3 is 16 amino acids. V was clipped by 4 bases and J by 4 bases, with 19 bases between them. CDR1 and CDR2 from the germline V gene are MDHEN and SYDVKM. CDR3 protein: CASSSGDQGLRYGYTF. The CDR3 DNA reads as TGTGCCAGCAGTTCGGGAGACCAGGGTCTTCGCTATGGCTACACCTTC.

This clone was found many times. The rearrangement links TRBV11-2 to TRBJ2-7; D is perhaps TRBD1 (5 bases). In germline, CDR1 is SGHAT, CDR2 FQNNGV. The CDR3 loop spans 15 amino acids. Trimming left V 1 base short and J 0 bases short, with 10 bases between. CDR3 in DNA: TGTGCCAGCAGCTTAGTCTTGGACAACTCCTACGAGCAGTACTTC. Translating it yields CASSLVLDNSYEQYF.

CDR3 region: CATSAAGQGPGYTF. CDR3 DNA sequence: TGTGCCACCAGCGCGGCGGGACAGGGTCCCGGCTACACCTTC. V is TRBV15 and J is TRBJ1-2, with TRBD1 matching 9 bases. Germline loops: CDR1 LNHNV, CDR2 YYDKDF (reference sequence). CDR3 length: 14 amino acids. The V gene end was trimmed by 5 bases and the J gene end by 8 bases; junction bases not matched to a gene: 9.

The chain combines TRBV6-6 with TRBJ2-3; 9 bases align to TRBD2. The germline V gene encodes CDR1 MNHNY and CDR2 SVGAGI (reference sequence). The trim removed 5 bases at V and 1 base at J, leaving 7 bases unmatched. The CDR3 consists of 16 residues. The CDR3 nucleotides read TGTGCCAGCAGTCTAGCGGGACTTGTGGGCACAGATACGCAGTATTTT. Protein sequence: CASSLAGLVGTDTQYF.

This chain links TRBV28 with TRBJ2-1; D is undetermined. Between the trimmed V and J ends, which lost 5 bases and 5 bases, there was a span of 22 bases. The CDR3 is 17 residues long. CDR1 is MDHEN, CDR2 SYDVKM, per germline. This CDR3 reads CASSMLLTNDFDNEQFF. CDR3 in DNA: TGTGCCAGCAGTATGCTACTGACGAACGACTTCGACAATGAGCAGTTCTTC.

V and J are TRBV6-2 or TRBV6-3 and TRBJ1-2; TRBD1 matches 8 bases. With V trimmed by 6 bases and J by 4 bases, 13 bases remained unmatched. Germline CDR1 and CDR2: MNHEY and SVGEGT. The CDR3 is made up of 16 amino acids. In DNA form, the CDR3 reads TGTGCCAGCAGCTTGGATGGGACAGGACAAGTCTATGGCTACACCTTC. It specifies CASSLDGTGQVYGYTF.

The chain couples TRBV11-1 to TRBJ1-2; a possible D gene is TRBD1 (6 bases). The CDR3 runs to 14 residues. Germline lookup yields CDR1 SGHAT and CDR2 FQDESV (reference sequence). The V end was cut by 3 bases, the J end by 3 bases, with 11 bases between. The CDR3 region has the DNA TGTGCCAGCAGCTTGACAGGCCGAGACTATGGCTACACCTTC. Its protein is CASSLTGRDYGYTF.